Listed here are 3 T cell receptor beta chains from one sample, sequenced in a study of T cell responses to AZD1222 COVID-19 vaccine. Sequenced by immunoSEQ multiplex PCR; TCRdb stores in-frame clones only, minus some. The sample has roughly 120,000 clones, just under 90% seen once. The starting material was peripheral blood, obtained on day 0 of AZD1222 vaccination. All receptors derive from an adult in good health.

CDR3 sequence: CASSQDLGQGASGANVLTF. The CDR3 nucleotides read TGCGCCAGCAGCCAAGATCTGGGACAGGGGGCTTCTGGGGCCAACGTCCTGACTTTC. J is TRBJ2-6 and V is TRBV4-1; the match to TRBD1 covers 12 bases. The CDR3 has 19 residues. With 0 bases clipped from V and 1 base from J, the junction kept 4 bases outside the gene matches. Germline assignment: CDR1 MGHRA and CDR2 YSYEKL.

The chain uses TRBV6-5 and TRBJ1-2; TRBD1 is a possible D gene (5 bases). CDR3 length equals 11 residues. Germline V gives CDR1 MNHEY, CDR2 SVGAGI. Trimming left V 10 bases short and J 5 bases short, with 11 bases between. As DNA, the CDR3 is TGTGCCACCGACAGTTGGTATGGCTACACCTTC. It codes for CATDSWYGYTF.

The chain links TRBV30 to TRBJ2-1, with TRBD2 matching over 9 bases. Germline-derived CDR1 and CDR2 are GTSNPN and SVGIG (reference sequence). CDR3 length: 15 amino acids. With V trimmed by 4 bases and J by 4 bases, 8 bases remained unmatched. The CDR3, as DNA: TGTGCCTGGAACCGAGCGGGGGGCTTTTACAATGAGCAGTTCTTC. It specifies CAWNRAGGFYNEQFF.